A single sample is the source of the 26 T cell receptor beta chains below, sequenced in a study of response to subunit inactivated influenza vaccine. In TCRdb, the RT-PCR reads were re-called with MiXCR into one record per CDR3 protein. The data show roughly 710,000 distinct CDR3 sequences, 12% to 15% seen once. This specimen was PBMCs from blood, taken roughly 2 weeks before vaccination. The receptors stem from a man between 45 and 60 years old who received an inactivated influenza vaccine.

This rearrangement joins TRBV6-2 or TRBV6-3 to TRBJ2-6; a possible D gene is TRBD2 (5 bases). The CDR3 loop spans 14 amino acids. Trimming pared 6 bases from V and 4 bases from J, leaving 10 bases between. Looked up from germline, CDR1 is MNHEY and CDR2 is SVGEGT. CDR3 DNA: TGTGCCAGCAGCCCTACGGGGGGGGCCAACGTCCTGACTTTC. This gives the protein CASSPTGGANVLTF.

V is TRBV6-1 and J is TRBJ2-2, with 8 nucleotides matching TRBD1. The CDR3 has 15 amino acids. CDR1 and CDR2 from the germline V gene are MNHNS and SASEGT. V dropped 5 bases and J dropped 4; count of bases not matched to a gene: 6. The CDR3 nucleotides read TGTGCCAGCAGTACCAGGGGGCTGGGCACCGGGGAGCTGTTTTTT. It specifies CASSTRGLGTGELFF.

The chain joins TRBV2 to TRBJ1-5, with D maybe TRBD1 (6 bases). Looked up from germline, CDR1 is SNHLY and CDR2 is FYNNEI. CDR3 size: 14 residues. Trimming left V 4 bases short and J 5 bases short, with 12 bases between. CDR3 sequence reads: CASSAGTWDQPQHF. The CDR3 nucleotides read TGTGCCAGCAGTGCCGGGACATGGGATCAGCCCCAGCATTTT.

V gene TRBV7-2 combines with J gene TRBJ2-1, with TRBD2 identical over 9 bases. The CDR3 spans 17 residues. The J segment lost 1 base and the V segment lost 5 bases, leaving 9 bases of the junction unmatched. CDR1 and CDR2 (germline): SGHTA, FQGNSA. The CDR3, as DNA: TGTGCCAGCAGCCCAATACCTAGCGGGACTTCCTACAATGAGCAGTTCTTC. Protein product: CASSPIPSGTSYNEQFF.

This clonotype has a handful of counts. The CDR3 reads CASSWTGGYNSPLHF. The CDR3 region has the DNA TGTGCCAGCAGTTGGACAGGAGGGTATAATTCACCCCTCCACTTT. This sequence joins TRBV7-2 and TRBJ1-6; 7 nucleotides agree with TRBD1. Germline V lookup: CDR1 SGHTA, CDR2 FQGNSA. With V trimmed by 6 bases and J by 4 bases, 6 bases remained unmatched. The CDR3 has 15 amino acids.

This clonotype was seen a handful of times. As DNA, the CDR3 is TGTGCCAGCAGCAGGCCGGGACAGGGGGCGAGGTGGGGCAATCAGCCCCAGCATTTT. Translated: CASSRPGQGARWGNQPQHF. This chain connects TRBV21-1 to TRBJ1-5; TRBD1, the D gene given by the table, was not confirmed from the DNA. TRBV21-1 is tagged as a pseudogene. The CDR3 loop spans 19 amino acids.

This chain connects TRBV7-2 to TRBJ1-5, with D possibly matching TRBD1 (5 bases). The CDR3 is 14 amino acids. From germline, CDR1 is SGHTA and CDR2 FQGNSA. Trimming took 3 bases from V and 5 from J, leaving 11 bases between them. CDR3: CASSFFQGDQPQHF. In DNA form, the CDR3 reads TGTGCCAGCAGCTTTTTCCAGGGAGATCAGCCCCAGCATTTT.

V is TRBV7-9 and J is TRBJ2-7; D is undetermined. This CDR3 contains 11 residues. CDR1 and CDR2 from the germline V gene are SEHNR and FQNEAQ (reference sequence). Between the trimmed V and J ends, which lost 3 bases and 6 bases, there was a span of 6 bases. The CDR3 region has the DNA TGTGCCAGCAGCTTTGGAATCGAGCAGTACTTC. This translates into CASSFGIEQYF.

V is TRBV4-2 and J is TRBJ1-2; D remains ambiguous. Per the germline V gene, CDR1 is LGHNA and CDR2 is YNFKEQ. This CDR3 is built from 14 residues. Trimming left V 0 bases short and J 4 bases short, with 9 bases between. The DNA for the CDR3 is TGTGCCAGCAGCCAAGATTTTGGGCCCTATGGCTACACCTTC. Protein sequence: CASSQDFGPYGYTF.

Ten or more counts support this clonotype. The gene calls are TRBV5-1 and TRBJ1-3; D is unclear. Trimming took off 4 bases at V and 3 bases at J, with 8 bases between the two ends. CDR1 and CDR2 from the germline V gene are SGHRS and YFSETQ. CDR3 size: 13 residues. CDR3: CASSEGSGNTIYF. The DNA of the CDR3 is TGCGCCAGCAGCGAGGGCAGTGGAAACACCATATATTTT.

This clonotype turned up a few times. V and J are TRBV20-1 and TRBJ2-2, with 12 bases that match TRBD2. The V and J ends lost 0 bases and 4 bases, in that order; junction bases with no gene match: 6. CDR3 length equals 17 residues. Germline CDR1 reads DFQATT; CDR2 reads SNEGSKA (reference sequence). CDR3 loop: CSARDPRTSGATGELFF. The DNA of the CDR3 is TGCAGTGCTAGAGATCCGCGGACTAGCGGGGCCACCGGGGAGCTGTTTTTT.

This clonotype has ten or more counts. The genes are TRBV5-6 and TRBJ2-5; no definite D call. CDR1 and CDR2 from the germline V gene are SGHDT and YYEEEE. Deletions cut 0 bases from V and 6 bases from J, with 12 bases between. This CDR3 is 14 amino acids long. The CDR3 reads CASSLVEVGKTQYF. The CDR3 bases are TGTGCCAGCAGCTTGGTTGAGGTGGGCAAGACCCAGTACTTC.

This clonotype showed up just a few times. J is TRBJ2-5 and V is TRBV20-1, with D unresolved. The length of the CDR3 is 13 residues. Germline lookup yields CDR1 DFQATT and CDR2 SNEGSKA (reference sequence). Trimming left V 6 bases short and J 2 bases short, with 13 bases between. The CDR3 is CSAQMAYQETQYF. The DNA for the CDR3 is TGCAGTGCCCAAATGGCGTATCAAGAGACCCAGTACTTC.

The table lists this clonotype with a few counts. The chain recombines TRBV7-2 with TRBJ2-3, with D possibly being TRBD2 (7 bases). Germline CDR1 SGHTA, CDR2 FQGNSA. V was pared by 4 bases and J by 3 bases, with 17 bases between. This CDR3 region has 16 residues. CDR3 sequence reads: CASSSTGGGRTDTQYF. The CDR3 DNA reads TGTGCCAGCAGCTCCACTGGGGGGGGGCGGACAGATACGCAGTATTTT.

This clonotype came up a few times. The chain couples TRBV9 to TRBJ2-7, with TRBD1 identical over 8 bases. J gave up 4 bases and V 3 bases, and 12 bases lay outside the gene matches. The germline V gene has CDR1 SGDLS and CDR2 YYNGEE. The CDR3 contains 16 residues. CDR3 coding DNA: TGTGCCAGCAGCGCCGGAGGGGGGACAGGCGCGTACGAGCAGTACTTC. Its translation: CASSAGGGTGAYEQYF.

This clonotype was recorded a few times. The chain uses TRBV29-1 and TRBJ1-2; no clear D gene. The CDR3 is 13 amino acids. The ends were cut back, 4 bases at V and 0 bases at J, with 9 bases in the middle. The germline V gene encodes CDR1 SQVTM and CDR2 ANQGSEA. In DNA, the CDR3 is TGCAGCGTTGTACAGCAAGCTAACTATGGCTACACCTTC. Protein product: CSVVQQANYGYTF. Variable domain in full (rest from reference TRBV29-1 and TRBJ1-2): SAVISQKPSRDICQRGTSLTIQCQVDSQVTMMFWYRQQPGQSLTLIATANQGSEATYESGFVIDKFPISRPNLTFSTLTVSNMSPEDSSIYLCSVVQQANYGYTFGSGTRLTVV.

This clonotype was recorded a few times. This chain connects TRBV7-9 to TRBJ1-6; D perhaps matches TRBD1 (6 bases). V was clipped by 5 bases and J by 9 bases, with 17 bases between them. There are 15 residues in the CDR3. The germline V gene has CDR1 SEHNR and CDR2 FQNEAQ (reference sequence). The CDR3 loop reads CASSRGSGDVSPLHF. The CDR3, as DNA: TGTGCCAGCAGCCGGGGGTCAGGGGACGTTTCACCCCTCCACTTT.

This clonotype was seen only a few times. This sequence joins TRBV7-8 and TRBJ2-7; either TRBD1 or TRBD2 may supply D (5 bases each). Germline V gene data show CDR1 as SGHVS and CDR2 as FQNEAQ. The CDR3 runs to 14 residues. Trimming pared 3 bases from V and 2 bases from J, leaving 11 bases between. In nucleotides, the CDR3 is TGTGCCAGCAGCTTGGGACGGATAGCCTACGAGCAGTACTTC. It yields the protein CASSLGRIAYEQYF.

The genes are TRBV20-1 and TRBJ2-2; 11 positions match TRBD1. Germline CDR1 and CDR2: DFQATT and SNEGSKA (reference sequence). The CDR3 contains 15 residues. The ends lost 4 bases at V and 3 bases at J; junction bases unmatched: 4. The DNA of the CDR3 is TGCAGTGCTACCGGGACAGGGGGTGACACCGGGGAGCTGTTTTTT. Translation gives CSATGTGGDTGELFF.

The chain carries TRBV5-1 and TRBJ2-7; 9 bases align to TRBD2. This CDR3 has 16 amino acids. Trimming took 3 bases from V and 2 from J; bases not matched to a gene: 9. The V gene's germline CDR1 is SGHRS and CDR2 YFSETQ. Here the CDR3 reads CASSSSRGGATYEQYF. The CDR3 nucleotides are TGCGCCAGCAGCTCCTCGCGGGGGGGCGCGACCTACGAGCAGTACTTC.

This clonotype was recorded a few times. The J gene is TRBJ1-3, the V gene TRBV12-3 or TRBV12-4; D unclear. Deletions cut 6 bases from V and 4 bases from J, with 10 bases between. The CDR3 sequence is 13 residues long. The CDR3, as DNA: TGTGCCAGCAGCCAATTCAGGGGAAACACCATATATTTT. Its translation: CASSQFRGNTIYF.

This chain connects TRBV11-2 to TRBJ2-1, with D perhaps assigned TRBD1 or TRBD2 (5 bases each). The CDR3 loop spans 13 amino acids. Germline lookup yields CDR1 SGHAT and CDR2 FQNNGV. The V end was cut by 3 bases, the J end by 7 bases, with 10 bases between. In nucleotides, the CDR3 is TGTGCCAGCAGCTTGTGGGACCGTAATGAGCAGTTCTTC. It encodes CASSLWDRNEQFF.

The sample holds a few counts of this clonotype. The rearrangement uses TRBV15 and TRBJ1-1; possibly TRBD1 for D (6 bases). The ends were cut back, 0 bases at V and 1 base at J, with 12 bases in the middle. Germline loops: CDR1 LNHNV, CDR2 YYDKDF (reference sequence). There are 16 residues in the CDR3. The CDR3 region is CATSRDPRTENTEAFF. The CDR3 DNA is TGTGCCACCAGCAGAGATCCGAGGACAGAGAACACTGAAGCTTTCTTT.

This clonotype was detected many times. This chain links TRBV12-3 or TRBV12-4 with TRBJ1-6; tentative D call: TRBD1 (6 bases). V was pared by 10 bases and J by 8 bases, with 15 bases between. The CDR3 is 13 amino acids. The chain's CDR3 is CATSERGDSPLHF. The CDR3 nucleotides read TGTGCCACCTCGGAGAGGGGGGATTCACCCCTCCACTTT.

This clonotype was seen a handful of times. This chain joins TRBV6-2 or TRBV6-3 and TRBJ2-2; 14 nucleotides align to TRBD2. The J segment lost 4 bases and the V segment lost 2 bases, leaving 12 bases of the junction unmatched. The CDR3 loop spans 20 amino acids. Germline assignment: CDR1 MNHEY and CDR2 SVGEGT. This CDR3 is CASSYPAGTSGSWGTGELFF. The CDR3 bases are TGTGCCAGCAGTTACCCCGCCGGGACTAGCGGGAGTTGGGGCACCGGGGAGCTGTTTTTT.

The table lists this clonotype with a count of one. The rearrangement links TRBV7-2 to TRBJ2-3; weak D call: TRBD2 (5 bases). V shed 5 bases and J shed 3 bases, with 15 bases lying between them. CDR3 size: 15 residues. Germline V lookup: CDR1 SGHTA, CDR2 FQGNSA. For the CDR3, the DNA is TGTGCCAGCAGCCTTAGCGCCAAGTTTACAGATACGCAGTATTTT. Encoded protein: CASSLSAKFTDTQYF.